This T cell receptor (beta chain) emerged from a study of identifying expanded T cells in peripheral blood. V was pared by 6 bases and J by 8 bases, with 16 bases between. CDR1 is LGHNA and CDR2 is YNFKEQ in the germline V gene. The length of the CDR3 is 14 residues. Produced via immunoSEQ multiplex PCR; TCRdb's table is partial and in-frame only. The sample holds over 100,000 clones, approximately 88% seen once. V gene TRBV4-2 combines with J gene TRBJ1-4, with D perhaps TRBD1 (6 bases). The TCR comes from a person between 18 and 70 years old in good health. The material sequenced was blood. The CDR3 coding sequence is TGTGCCAGCAGTATGGGGCAGGGGAGGGAAAAACTGTTTTTT. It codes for CASSMGQGREKLFF.